Shown below are 14 T cell receptor beta chains from a single sample sequenced in a study of blood T cell repertoires in COVID-19 (dated by TCRdb to 2019 to 2021). The library was prepared using the immunoSEQ multiplex PCR assay. TCRdb mirrors the immuneACCESS table, restricted to in-frame sequences. Some clones are absent from its copies; in checked studies, under half trace to an unresolved V gene, and the reason for the others is unknown. The sample includes about 83,000 clones, with about four fifths observed a single time. The ten largest clonotypes hold around 15% of the sample. The material sequenced was peripheral blood. These receptors came from a woman of 80 years or more with acute or convalescent COVID-19.

This clone was detected once. CDR3 sequence: CASTWSGQGSFLTYNEQFF. The CDR3 DNA is TGTGCCAGCACCTGGAGTGGACAGGGGAGTTTTTTAACCTACAATGAGCAGTTCTTC. J is TRBJ2-1 and V is TRBV7-6; TRBD1 matches at 9 bases. The CDR3 is 19 amino acids. V lost 7 bases to trimming and J lost 2 bases; unmatched junction nucleotides: 18. Germline V gives CDR1 SGHVS, CDR2 FNYEAQ.

V and J are TRBV19 and TRBJ2-7, with 12 bases identical to TRBD2. Trimming took 5 bases from V and 0 from J; bases not matched to a gene: 8. In germline, CDR1 is LNHDA, CDR2 SQIVND (reference sequence). The CDR3 runs to 17 residues. CDR3 DNA: TGTGCCAGTAGTGGACCGAGGACTAGCGGGGTCTCCTACGAGCAGTACTTC. It yields the protein CASSGPRTSGVSYEQYF.

This clone was counted only a few times. Because the CDR3's place on the DNA is in doubt, the DNA is left out and the CDR3 is given as listed by TCRdb. The CDR3 protein is CASSRVGQGITNEKLFF. The gene calls are TRBV21-1 and TRBJ1-4; the table's TRBD1 call for D was not verified on the DNA. TRBV21-1 is recorded as a pseudogene. The CDR3 totals 17 residues, both ends included.

A few counts support this clone. V is TRBV24-1 and J is TRBJ1-1; 7 positions match TRBD1. CDR1 is KGHDR, CDR2 SFDVKD, per germline. The CDR3 length is 15 residues. The V gene end was trimmed by 5 bases and the J gene end by 1 base; junction bases not matched to a gene: 6. DNA for the CDR3: TGTGCCACCAGTGGGGACAGTCGCGGGAACACTGAAGCTTTCTTT. Its protein product is CATSGDSRGNTEAFF.

The gene calls are TRBV2 and TRBJ2-6, with 12 nucleotides matching TRBD1. CDR3 length: 18 residues. The V gene's germline CDR1 is SNHLY and CDR2 FYNNEI. Trimming cost V 4 bases and J 3 bases; bases outside gene matches: 7. CDR3 coding DNA: TGTGCCAGCAGTGCCCCCGGGACAGGGGGCATTGGGGCCAACGTCCTGACTTTC. Protein product: CASSAPGTGGIGANVLTF. Complete variable domain (other parts from reference TRBV2 and TRBJ2-6): EPEVTQTPSHQVTQMGQEVILRCVPISNHLYFYWYRQILGQKVEFLVSFYNNEISEKSEIFDDQFSVERPDGSNFTLKIRSTKLEDSAMYFCASSAPGTGGIGANVLTFGAGSRLTVL.

The chain uses TRBV28 and TRBJ2-2, with no clear D. V was cut by 1 base and J by 6 bases, with 6 bases left in between. From germline, CDR1 is MDHEN and CDR2 SYDVKM. CDR3 size: 13 residues. The CDR3 sequence is CASSLSPPGELFF. The CDR3 coding sequence is TGTGCCAGCAGTTTATCCCCTCCCGGGGAGCTGTTTTTT.

The chain has TRBV2 and TRBJ2-3; possibly TRBD1 for D (6 bases). V was trimmed by 6 bases and J by 1 base, leaving 11 bases between them. Germline CDR1 is SNHLY and CDR2 is FYNNEI. This CDR3 comprises 14 residues. CDR3 in amino acids: CASSGQTRTDTQYF. Here the CDR3 DNA reads TGTGCCAGCAGCGGACAGACTCGCACAGATACGCAGTATTTT.

CDR3 nucleotide sequence: TGTGCCAGCAGTTACGGACAGGGCGGCAATGGCTACACCTTC. It codes for CASSYGQGGNGYTF. V and J are TRBV6-5 and TRBJ1-2; TRBD1 matches at 8 bases. Germline V gene data show CDR1 as MNHEY and CDR2 as SVGAGI. The CDR3 has 14 amino acids. J gave up 6 bases and V 2 bases, and 5 bases lay outside the gene matches.

The V gene is TRBV7-3, the J gene TRBJ2-2; 10 nucleotides match TRBD1. Trimming took 3 bases from V and 7 from J; bases not matched to a gene: 8. CDR1 SGHTA and CDR2 FQGTGA come from the germline V gene. The CDR3 is made up of 16 amino acids. The CDR3 sequence is CASSLWTGGTIGELFF. In DNA, the CDR3 is TGTGCCAGCAGCTTGTGGACAGGGGGAACGATCGGGGAGCTGTTTTTT.

The chain recombines TRBV2 with TRBJ1-5; 7 nucleotides agree with TRBD1. J gave up 2 bases and V 6 bases, and 7 bases lay outside the gene matches. CDR1 is SNHLY and CDR2 is FYNNEI in the germline V gene. This CDR3 is built from 15 residues. CDR3 DNA: TGTGCCAGCAGGGACAGGTTAGGGGGCAATCAGCCCCAGCATTTT. Translating gives CASRDRLGGNQPQHF.

The V gene is TRBV5-6, the J gene TRBJ2-1; 9 positions agree with TRBD1. The CDR3 contains 16 residues. Germline lookup yields CDR1 SGHDT and CDR2 YYEEEE. J was trimmed by 2 bases and V by 2 bases; bases with no gene match: 5. The CDR3: CASSLMGQGPYNEQFF. CDR3 DNA sequence: TGTGCCAGCAGCTTAATGGGACAGGGCCCCTACAATGAGCAGTTCTTC.

The chain recombines TRBV5-6 with TRBJ2-5; perhaps TRBD1 as D (6 bases). The germline V gene encodes CDR1 SGHDT and CDR2 YYEEEE. Between the trimmed V and J ends, which lost 3 bases and 7 bases, there was a span of 16 bases. The CDR3 totals 14 residues. CDR3 in amino acids: CASSYFRGDGTQYF. In DNA form, the CDR3 reads TGTGCCAGCAGCTACTTCAGGGGCGACGGGACCCAGTACTTC.

The V and J genes are TRBV5-4 and TRBJ1-5, with TRBD1 as a possible D gene (5 bases). There are 14 residues in the CDR3. Between the trimmed V and J ends, which lost 0 bases and 1 base, there was a span of 5 bases. Germline V gene sequence: CDR1 SGHNT, CDR2 YYREEE (reference sequence). The CDR3 DNA reads as TGTGCCAGCAGCTTGGGACAGAGCAATCAGCCCCAGCATTTT. Protein product: CASSLGQSNQPQHF.

The chain has TRBV7-2 and TRBJ2-1; 11 bases align to TRBD2. CDR1 and CDR2 (germline): SGHTA, FQGNSA. The CDR3 totals 16 residues. Trimming at V came to 8 bases and at J to 4 bases, leaving 10 bases not matched to a gene. CDR3 sequence (DNA): TGTGCCAGCTGTATAGCGGGGGGGCCGGGGTACAATGAGCAGTTCTTC. Translated, it gives CASCIAGGPGYNEQFF.